The clone carrying this TCR beta chain was counted once. These data originate in a study of blood T cell repertoires in COVID-19. The wider study: Sources were T cells, B-cell-depleted T cells, or PBMCs; the material itself was cDNA or gDNA.

Authors' data handling: Nucleated cell number was recorded as an estimate derived from reference gene primer amplification. Sequencing was performed with immunoSEQ multiplex PCR; in TCRdb, only in-frame clones are kept and a portion is missing. The V and J calls and clone size come from that table; D and trimming were worked out from the DNA. Of about 150,000 clones listed, around nine tenths are singletons. V gave up 4 bases and J gave up 7 bases; unmatched junction bases: 5. CDR1 is MNHEY, CDR2 SVGAGI, per germline. CDR3 size: 14 residues. The chain links TRBV6-5 to TRBJ1-5; 9 bases fit TRBD1. This clonotype originated in a woman aged 45 to 65 with active or convalescent COVID-19. The material sequenced was peripheral blood. The CDR3 DNA reads TGTGCCAGCAGTTCGGACAGGGGAGCCCAGCCCCAGCATTTT. It specifies CASSSDRGAQPQHF.